This T cell receptor (beta chain) was identified during a study of control samples from healthy donors and cancer patients. The CDR3 runs 15 residues. The J segment lost 3 bases and the V segment lost 0 bases, leaving 5 bases of the junction unmatched. Germline CDR1 is LGHDT and CDR2 is YNNKEL (reference sequence). Sequencing used immunoSEQ multiplex PCR; TCRdb keeps in-frame clones, though not all of them. The table has approximately 140,000 clones, roughly 93% seen once. The sequenced material came from blood. This TCR was recovered from a man aged 18 to 29 in good health. The chain employs TRBV3-1 (or the pseudogene TRBV3-2) and TRBJ2-7; TRBD2 aligns across 7 bases. Here the CDR3 reads CASSQDGLADYEQYF. In DNA, the CDR3 is TGTGCCAGCAGCCAAGATGGGCTAGCGGACTACGAGCAGTACTTC.